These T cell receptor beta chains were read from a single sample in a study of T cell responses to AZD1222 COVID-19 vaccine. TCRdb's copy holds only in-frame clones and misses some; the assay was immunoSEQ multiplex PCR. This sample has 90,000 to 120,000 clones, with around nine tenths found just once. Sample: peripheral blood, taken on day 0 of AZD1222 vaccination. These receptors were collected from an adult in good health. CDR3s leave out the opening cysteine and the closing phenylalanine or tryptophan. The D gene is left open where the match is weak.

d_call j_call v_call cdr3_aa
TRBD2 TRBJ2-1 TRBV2 ASSGGTRVFSYNEQF
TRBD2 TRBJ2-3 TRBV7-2 ASSLLGGAGKDTQY
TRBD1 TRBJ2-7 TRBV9 ASSARDRVYEQY
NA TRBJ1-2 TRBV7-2 ASSPSSHRAFGYT
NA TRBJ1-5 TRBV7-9 ASSLRGDSNQPQH
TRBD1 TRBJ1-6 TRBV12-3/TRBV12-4 ASSFDRVAPLH
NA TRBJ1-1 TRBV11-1 ASSSWEETG
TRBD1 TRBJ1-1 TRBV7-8 ASSSLATGKAF
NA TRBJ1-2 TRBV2 ASSERRGYGYT
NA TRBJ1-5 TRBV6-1 ASSEDYDLGGNQPQH
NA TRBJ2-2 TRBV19 ASKVGGPAGELF
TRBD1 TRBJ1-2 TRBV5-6 ASSSPHLNRGRGYT
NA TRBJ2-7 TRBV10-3 AIRASGDEQY
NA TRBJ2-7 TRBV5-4 ASSLGLSRQGLIYEQY
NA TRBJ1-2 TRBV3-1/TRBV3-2 ASSHTTVGSRGYT
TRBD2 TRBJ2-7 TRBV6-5 ASSPLAGGVYEQY
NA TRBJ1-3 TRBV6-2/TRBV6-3 ASSYPRPTGNTIY
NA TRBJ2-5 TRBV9 ASSLTGTIGETQY
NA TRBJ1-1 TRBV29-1 SVRQVGYTEAF
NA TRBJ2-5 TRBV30 AWSKTNSGSETQY
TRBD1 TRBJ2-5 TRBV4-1 ASSPILQGTGGFETQY
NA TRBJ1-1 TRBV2 ASSRDRIARNTEAF
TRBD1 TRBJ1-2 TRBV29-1 SVTTGGSLGYGYT
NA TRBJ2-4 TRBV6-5 ASSYSPPIKNIQY
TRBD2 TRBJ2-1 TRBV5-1 ASSGTRSGYNEQF
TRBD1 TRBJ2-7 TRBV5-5 ASREGQGRFYEQY
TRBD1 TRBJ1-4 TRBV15 ATSHRQGATNEKLF
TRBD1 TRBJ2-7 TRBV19 ASSIGQGMGYEQY
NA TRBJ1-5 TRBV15 ATSRGRSGQPQH
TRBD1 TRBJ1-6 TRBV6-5 ASSLTGALYNSPLH
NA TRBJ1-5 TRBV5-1 ASSLDTDQPQH
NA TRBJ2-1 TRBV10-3 AISDSSGSGNEQF
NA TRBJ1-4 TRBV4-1 ASSQERNEFEKLF
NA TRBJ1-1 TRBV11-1 ASSLGPTEAF
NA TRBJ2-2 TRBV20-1 SASRWSGELF
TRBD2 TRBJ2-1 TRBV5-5 ASSLITSGGNNEQF
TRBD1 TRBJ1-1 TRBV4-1 ASSQTGGSEAF